A selection of T cell receptor beta chains follows, all from one sample in a study of cytomegalovirus exposure and HLA in healthy donors. Libraries were prepared by immunoSEQ multiplex PCR; TCRdb keeps only in-frame clonotypes and omits some of them. This sample carries approximately 280,000 clones, approximately 86% of them seen once, and the ten largest clones take roughly 1%. The material sequenced was PBMCs. The receptors here all came from a young woman in good health and CMV-seronegative. CDR3s include the opening cysteine and the closing phenylalanine or tryptophan. Each record gives: CDR3 length, clone size, D gene, J gene, V gene, CDR3 DNA, CDR3 protein. D genes are given only for firm matches. Clone sizes are given selectively: once, few, many, or a class where the clone is expanded.

length: 14; size: NA; D: TRBD2; J: TRBJ2-3; V: TRBV30; DNA: TGTGCCTGGGCCCTTAGCGGGGTCGCAGATACGCAGTATTTT; CDR3: CAWALSGVADTQYF
length: 15; size: few; D: TRBD1; J: TRBJ2-3; V: TRBV7-9; DNA: TGTGCCAGCACTCTAAGACAGGGGTTTGCAGATACGCAGTATTTT; CDR3: CASTLRQGFADTQYF
length: 12; size: NA; D: NA; J: TRBJ1-1; V: TRBV9; DNA: TGTGCCAGCAGCGTAGCGCAGGGCGAAGCTTTCTTT; CDR3: CASSVAQGEAFF
length: 17; size: NA; D: NA; J: TRBJ1-3; V: TRBV30; DNA: TGTGCCTGGAGCCTTTTACAGGGAAGCCTCTCTGGAAACACCATATATTTT; CDR3: CAWSLLQGSLSGNTIYF
length: 13; size: few; D: NA; J: TRBJ2-5; V: TRBV11-2; DNA: TGTGCCAGCAGCTTAGTCTTCCAAGAGACCCAGTACTTC; CDR3: CASSLVFQETQYF
length: 14; size: NA; D: TRBD1; J: TRBJ2-7; V: TRBV10-3; DNA: TGTGCCATCACGGACAGGGACGCCTTGAACGAGCAGTACTTC; CDR3: CAITDRDALNEQYF
length: 12; size: NA; D: NA; J: TRBJ2-7; V: TRBV30; DNA: TGTGCTGGGGCGGAACCCGCACGCCGGCAGTACTTC; CDR3: CAGAEPARRQYF
length: 16; size: NA; D: TRBD1; J: TRBJ2-7; V: TRBV7-8; DNA: TGTGCCAGCAGCATACCCACCGGGACAGGGGACCACGAGCAGTACTTC; CDR3: CASSIPTGTGDHEQYF
length: 15; size: NA; D: TRBD2; J: TRBJ2-7; V: TRBV5-4; DNA: TGTGCCAGCAGCTTGGGCGGGAGGGCATCCTACGAGCAGTACTTC; CDR3: CASSLGGRASYEQYF
length: 13; size: NA; D: NA; J: TRBJ1-2; V: TRBV27; DNA: TGTGCCAGCAGTTTAACAAAGTTCTATGGCTACACCTTC; CDR3: CASSLTKFYGYTF
length: 16; size: NA; D: NA; J: TRBJ1-2; V: TRBV4-3; DNA: TGCGCCAGCAGCCAAGATCTGGACCTTGCGGGGGGAGGCTACACCTTC; CDR3: CASSQDLDLAGGGYTF
length: 14; size: NA; D: NA; J: TRBJ1-5; V: TRBV18; DNA: TGTGCCAGCTCAGCGCTACAGACCAATCAGCCCCAGCATTTT; CDR3: CASSALQTNQPQHF
length: 15; size: NA; D: TRBD1; J: TRBJ1-5; V: TRBV18; DNA: TGTGCCAGCTCACCGACAGGGCTTGTGGAGCAGCCCCAGCATTTT; CDR3: CASSPTGLVEQPQHF
length: 15; size: NA; D: TRBD2; J: TRBJ2-3; V: TRBV2; DNA: TGTGCCAGCAGTGACCCCGCGGGAGGGCCAGATACGCAGTATTTT; CDR3: CASSDPAGGPDTQYF
length: 15; size: NA; D: TRBD2; J: TRBJ2-7; V: TRBV4-2; DNA: TGTGCCAGCAGCCAAGATACCAGCGGGAGCTACGAGCAGTACTTC; CDR3: CASSQDTSGSYEQYF
length: 13; size: NA; D: TRBD1; J: TRBJ1-2; V: TRBV29-1; DNA: TGCAGCGTTGAACCAACAGGGGGGAATGGCTACACCTTC; CDR3: CSVEPTGGNGYTF
length: 15; size: NA; D: TRBD1; J: TRBJ1-1; V: TRBV5-1; DNA: TGCGCCAGCAGCTTGCGGGACAGGCCGAACACTGAAGCTTTCTTT; CDR3: CASSLRDRPNTEAFF